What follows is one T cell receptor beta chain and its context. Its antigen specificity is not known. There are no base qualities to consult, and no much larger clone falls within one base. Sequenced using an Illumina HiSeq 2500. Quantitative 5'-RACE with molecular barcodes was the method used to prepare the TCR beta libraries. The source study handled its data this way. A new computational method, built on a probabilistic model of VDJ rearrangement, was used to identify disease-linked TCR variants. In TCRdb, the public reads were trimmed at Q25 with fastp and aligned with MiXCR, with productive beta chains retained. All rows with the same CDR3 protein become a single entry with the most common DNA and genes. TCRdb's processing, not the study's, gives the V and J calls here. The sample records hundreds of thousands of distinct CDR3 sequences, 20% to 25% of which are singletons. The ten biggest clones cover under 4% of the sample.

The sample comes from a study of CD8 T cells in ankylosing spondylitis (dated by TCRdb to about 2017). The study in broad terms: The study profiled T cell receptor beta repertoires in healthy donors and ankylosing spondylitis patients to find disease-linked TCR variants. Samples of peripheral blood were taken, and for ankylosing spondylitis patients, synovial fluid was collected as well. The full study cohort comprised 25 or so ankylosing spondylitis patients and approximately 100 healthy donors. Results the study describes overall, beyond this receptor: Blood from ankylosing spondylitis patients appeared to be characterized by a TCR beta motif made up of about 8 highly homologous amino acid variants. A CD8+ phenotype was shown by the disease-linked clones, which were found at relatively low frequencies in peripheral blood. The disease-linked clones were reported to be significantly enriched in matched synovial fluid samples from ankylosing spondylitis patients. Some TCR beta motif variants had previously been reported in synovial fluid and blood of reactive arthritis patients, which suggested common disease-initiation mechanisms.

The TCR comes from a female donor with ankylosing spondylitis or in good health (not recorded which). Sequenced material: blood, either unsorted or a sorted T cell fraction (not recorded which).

The CDR3 here reads CASSELLAGEDTQYF. The nucleotide sequence reads as follows: TGTGCCAGCAGTGAACTATTAGCGGGAGAGGATACGCAGTATTTT. The sequence links TRBV2 to TRBJ2-3; TRBD2 lines up with 9 middle nucleotides. Trimming accounts for 2 bases at V and 6 bases at J, while the number of junction bases matched to no gene is 6. CDR1 and CDR2 are read off the germline V gene as SNHLY and FYNNEI. The CDR3 runs 15 amino acids, cysteine and phenylalanine included. Just the 45-base CDR3 DNA is kept, in frame starting at base 1. Outside the CDR3, residues come from the reference TRBV2 and TRBJ2-3 proteins, so the full variable domain is: EPEVTQTPSHQVTQMGQEVILRCVPISNHLYFYWYRQILGQKVEFLVSFYNNEISEKSEIFDDQFSVERPDGSNFTLKIRSTKLEDSAMYFCASSELLAGEDTQYFGPGTRLTVL.